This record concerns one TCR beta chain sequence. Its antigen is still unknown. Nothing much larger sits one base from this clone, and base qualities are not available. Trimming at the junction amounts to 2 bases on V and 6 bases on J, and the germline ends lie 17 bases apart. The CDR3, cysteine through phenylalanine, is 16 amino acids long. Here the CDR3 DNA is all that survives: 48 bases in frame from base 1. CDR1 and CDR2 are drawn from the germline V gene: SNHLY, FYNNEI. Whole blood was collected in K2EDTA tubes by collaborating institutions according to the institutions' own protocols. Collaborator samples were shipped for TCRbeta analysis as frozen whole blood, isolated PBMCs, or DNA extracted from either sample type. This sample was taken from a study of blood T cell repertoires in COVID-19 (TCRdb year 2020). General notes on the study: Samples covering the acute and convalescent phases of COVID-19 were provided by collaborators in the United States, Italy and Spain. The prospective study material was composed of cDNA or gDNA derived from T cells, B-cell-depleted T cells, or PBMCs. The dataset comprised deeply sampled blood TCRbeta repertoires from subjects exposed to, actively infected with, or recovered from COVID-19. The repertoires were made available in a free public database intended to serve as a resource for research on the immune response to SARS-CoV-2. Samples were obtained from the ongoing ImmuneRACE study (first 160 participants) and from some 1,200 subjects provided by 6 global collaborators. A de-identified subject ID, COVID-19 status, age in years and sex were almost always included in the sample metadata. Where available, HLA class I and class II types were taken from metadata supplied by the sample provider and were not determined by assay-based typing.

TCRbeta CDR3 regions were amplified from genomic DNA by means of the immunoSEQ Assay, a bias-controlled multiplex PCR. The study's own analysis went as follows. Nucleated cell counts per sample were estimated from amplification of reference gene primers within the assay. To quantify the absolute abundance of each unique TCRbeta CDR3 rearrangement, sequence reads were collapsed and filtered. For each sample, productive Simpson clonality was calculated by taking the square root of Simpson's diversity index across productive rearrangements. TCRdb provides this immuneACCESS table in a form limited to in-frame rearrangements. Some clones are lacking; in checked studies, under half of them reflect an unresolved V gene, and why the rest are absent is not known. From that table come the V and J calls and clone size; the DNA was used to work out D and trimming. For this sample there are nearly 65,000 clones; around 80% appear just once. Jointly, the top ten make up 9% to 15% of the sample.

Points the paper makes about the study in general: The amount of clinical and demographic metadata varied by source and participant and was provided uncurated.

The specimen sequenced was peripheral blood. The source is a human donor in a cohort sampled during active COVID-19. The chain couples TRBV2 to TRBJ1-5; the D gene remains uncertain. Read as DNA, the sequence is TGTGCCAGCAGTGAATTAATTTTAAGAAGTAGTCAGCCCCAGCATTTT. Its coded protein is CASSELILRSSQPQHF.